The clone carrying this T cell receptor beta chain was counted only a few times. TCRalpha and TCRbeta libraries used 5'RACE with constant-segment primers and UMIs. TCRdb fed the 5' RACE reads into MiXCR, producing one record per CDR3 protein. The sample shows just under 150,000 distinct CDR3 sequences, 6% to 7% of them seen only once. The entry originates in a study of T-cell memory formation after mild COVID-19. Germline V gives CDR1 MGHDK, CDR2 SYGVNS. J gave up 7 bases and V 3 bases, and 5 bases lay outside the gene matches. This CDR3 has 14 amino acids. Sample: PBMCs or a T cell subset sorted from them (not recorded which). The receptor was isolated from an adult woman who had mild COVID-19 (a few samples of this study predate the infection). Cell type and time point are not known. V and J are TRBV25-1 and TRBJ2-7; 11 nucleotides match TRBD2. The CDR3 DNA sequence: TGTGCCAGCAGTGACCCTCTAGCGGGAGGAGAGCAGTACTTC. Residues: CASSDPLAGGEQYF.